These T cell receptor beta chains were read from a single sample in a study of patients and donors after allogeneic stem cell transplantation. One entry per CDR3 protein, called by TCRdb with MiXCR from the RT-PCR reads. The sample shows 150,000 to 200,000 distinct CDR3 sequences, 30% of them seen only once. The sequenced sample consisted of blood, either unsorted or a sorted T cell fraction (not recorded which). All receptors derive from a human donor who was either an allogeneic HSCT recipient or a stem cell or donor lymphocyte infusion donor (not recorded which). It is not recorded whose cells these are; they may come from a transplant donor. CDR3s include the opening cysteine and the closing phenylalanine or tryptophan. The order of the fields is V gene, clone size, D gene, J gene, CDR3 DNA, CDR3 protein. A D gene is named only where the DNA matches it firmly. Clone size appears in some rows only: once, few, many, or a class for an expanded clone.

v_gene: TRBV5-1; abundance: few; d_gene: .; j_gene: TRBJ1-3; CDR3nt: TGCGCCAGCAGCCGTGGACTGGGTGCAGGGCATCCTGGAAACACCATATATTTT; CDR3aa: CASSRGLGAGHPGNTIYF
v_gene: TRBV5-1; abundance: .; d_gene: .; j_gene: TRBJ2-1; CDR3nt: TGCGCCAGCAGCTTGCTGACAGTCTCCTACAATGAGCAGTTCTTC; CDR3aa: CASSLLTVSYNEQFF
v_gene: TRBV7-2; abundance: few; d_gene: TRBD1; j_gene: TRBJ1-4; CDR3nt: TGTGCCAGCAGCGCTTGGGGTGACAGGGGTGAAAAACTGTTTTTT; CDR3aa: CASSAWGDRGEKLFF
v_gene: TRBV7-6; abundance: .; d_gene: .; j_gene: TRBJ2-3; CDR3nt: TGTGCCAGCAGCTTAATTGGTTTAGAGGTCACAGATACGCAGTATTTT; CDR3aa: CASSLIGLEVTDTQYF
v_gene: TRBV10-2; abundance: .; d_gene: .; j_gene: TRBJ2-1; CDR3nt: TGCGCCAGCGAAGGGGACTTATACAATGAGCAGTTCTTC; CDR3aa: CASEGDLYNEQFF
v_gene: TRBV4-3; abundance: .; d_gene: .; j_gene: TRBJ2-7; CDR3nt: TGCGCCAGCAGCCAAGAGCACTGGGGTGCAGGGCCCTACGAGCAGTACTTC; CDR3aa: CASSQEHWGAGPYEQYF
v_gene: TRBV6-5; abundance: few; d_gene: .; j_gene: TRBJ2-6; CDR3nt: TGTGCCAGCAGTTACGGCTCTGGGGCCAACGTCCTGACTTTC; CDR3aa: CASSYGSGANVLTF
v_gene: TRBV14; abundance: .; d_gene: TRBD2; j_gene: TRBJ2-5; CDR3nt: TGTGCCAGCAGCCAACTAGCGGGAACAGAGACCCAGTACTTC; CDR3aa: CASSQLAGTETQYF
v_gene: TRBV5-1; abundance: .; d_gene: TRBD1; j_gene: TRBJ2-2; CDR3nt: TGCGCCAGCAGCCTGAGGGGACAGAAGAACACCGGGGAGCTGTTTTTT; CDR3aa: CASSLRGQKNTGELFF
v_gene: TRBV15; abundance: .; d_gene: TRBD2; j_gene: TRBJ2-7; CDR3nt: TGTGCCACCAGCAGAGATTTGACTAGCGGGGGCTACGAGCAGTACTTC; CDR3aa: CATSRDLTSGGYEQYF
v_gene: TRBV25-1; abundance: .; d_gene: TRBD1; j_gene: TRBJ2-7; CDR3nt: TGTGCCAGCAGTGGGTTGGGGACAGGGGGTTCCTACGAGCAGTACTTC; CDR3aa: CASSGLGTGGSYEQYF
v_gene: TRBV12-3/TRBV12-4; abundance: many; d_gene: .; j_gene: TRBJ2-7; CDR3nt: TGTGCCAGCAGTTTAGGTGCCTACGAGCAGTACTTC; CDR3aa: CASSLGAYEQYF
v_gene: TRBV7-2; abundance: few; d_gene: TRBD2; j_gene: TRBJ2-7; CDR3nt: TGTGCCAGCAGCCCCTCCGGGACTATTGAGCAGTACTTC; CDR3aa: CASSPSGTIEQYF
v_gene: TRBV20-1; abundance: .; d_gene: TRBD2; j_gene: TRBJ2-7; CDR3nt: TGCAGTGCTAGAGATCGTCCTAGCGGCCTGGACGAGCAGTACTTC; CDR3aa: CSARDRPSGLDEQYF
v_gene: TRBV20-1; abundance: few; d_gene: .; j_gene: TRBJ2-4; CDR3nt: TGCAGTGCTAGACAGGGTAGCGTAGCCAAAAACATTCAGTACTTC; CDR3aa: CSARQGSVAKNIQYF
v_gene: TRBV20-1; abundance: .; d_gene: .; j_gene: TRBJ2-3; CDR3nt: TGCAGTGCTAGTGTACCGGGACTCGGACTCACAGATACGCAGTATTTT; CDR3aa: CSASVPGLGLTDTQYF
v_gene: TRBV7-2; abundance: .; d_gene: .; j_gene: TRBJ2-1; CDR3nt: TGTGCCAGCAGCTTCGCCAAACAGGGCAATGAGCAGTTCTTC; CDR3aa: CASSFAKQGNEQFF
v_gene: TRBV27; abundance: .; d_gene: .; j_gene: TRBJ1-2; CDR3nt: TGTGCCAGCAGTGTCAACCGGGACGGTGGCTACACCTTC; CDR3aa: CASSVNRDGGYTF
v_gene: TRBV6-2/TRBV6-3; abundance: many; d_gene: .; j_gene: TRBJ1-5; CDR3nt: TGTGCCAGCAGTTATATGGATCAGCCCCAGCATTTT; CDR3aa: CASSYMDQPQHF
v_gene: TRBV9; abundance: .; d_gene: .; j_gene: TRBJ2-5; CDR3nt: TGTGCCAGCAGCGTAAGCCAGCAAGAGACCCAGTACTTC; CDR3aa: CASSVSQQETQYF
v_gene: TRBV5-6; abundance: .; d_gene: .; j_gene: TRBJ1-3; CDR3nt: TGTGCCAGCAGCCCAGGGAGTCGAACTGGAAACACCATATATTTT; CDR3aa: CASSPGSRTGNTIYF
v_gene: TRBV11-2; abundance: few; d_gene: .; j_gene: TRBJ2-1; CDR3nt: TGTGCCAGCAGCTTAGCAGGGGCGGGACACAATGAGCAGTTCTTC; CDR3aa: CASSLAGAGHNEQFF
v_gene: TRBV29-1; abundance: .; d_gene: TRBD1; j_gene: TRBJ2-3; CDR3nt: TGCAGCGTTGCCCGGGACAGGCGGCTTACTAGCACAGATACGCAGTATTTT; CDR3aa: CSVARDRRLTSTDTQYF
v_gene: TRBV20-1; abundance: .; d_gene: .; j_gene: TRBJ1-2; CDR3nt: TGCAGTGCTAGAGTTTGGAGCGGGGTCGAAGCTAACTATGGCTACACCTTC; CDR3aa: CSARVWSGVEANYGYTF
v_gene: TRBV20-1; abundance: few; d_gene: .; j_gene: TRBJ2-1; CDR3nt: TGCAGTGCGATCGGGATAAACAATGAGCAGTTCTTC; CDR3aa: CSAIGINNEQFF
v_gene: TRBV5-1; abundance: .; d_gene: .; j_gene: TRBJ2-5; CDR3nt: TGCGCCAGTACAATGGCAGTCGCCCAAGAGACCCAGTACTTC; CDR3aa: CASTMAVAQETQYF